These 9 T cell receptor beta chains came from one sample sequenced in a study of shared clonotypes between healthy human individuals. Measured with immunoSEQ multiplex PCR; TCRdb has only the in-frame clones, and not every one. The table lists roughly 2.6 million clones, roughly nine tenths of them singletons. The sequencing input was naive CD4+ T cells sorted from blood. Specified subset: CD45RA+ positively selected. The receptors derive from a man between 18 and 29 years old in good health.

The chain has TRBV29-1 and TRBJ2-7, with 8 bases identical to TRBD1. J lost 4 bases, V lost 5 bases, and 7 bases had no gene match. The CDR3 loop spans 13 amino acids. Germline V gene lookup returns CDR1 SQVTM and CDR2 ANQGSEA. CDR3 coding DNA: TGCAGCGTTTCCGGACAGGGTCTGTACGAGCAGTACTTC. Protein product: CSVSGQGLYEQYF.

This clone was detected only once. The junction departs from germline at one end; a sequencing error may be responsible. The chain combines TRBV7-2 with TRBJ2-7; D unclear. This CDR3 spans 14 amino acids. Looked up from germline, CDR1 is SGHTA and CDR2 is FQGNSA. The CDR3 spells CAGSLEADLYEQYF. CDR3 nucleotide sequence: TGTGCCGGCAGCTTAGAGGCGGACCTCTACGAGCAGTACTTC.

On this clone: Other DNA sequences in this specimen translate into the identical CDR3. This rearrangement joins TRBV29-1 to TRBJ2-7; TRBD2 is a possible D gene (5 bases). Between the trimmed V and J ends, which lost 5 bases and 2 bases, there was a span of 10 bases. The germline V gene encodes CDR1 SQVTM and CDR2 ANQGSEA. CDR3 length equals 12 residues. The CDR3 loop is CSVTRGAYEQYF. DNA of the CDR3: TGCAGCGTTACTCGGGGAGCCTACGAGCAGTACTTC.

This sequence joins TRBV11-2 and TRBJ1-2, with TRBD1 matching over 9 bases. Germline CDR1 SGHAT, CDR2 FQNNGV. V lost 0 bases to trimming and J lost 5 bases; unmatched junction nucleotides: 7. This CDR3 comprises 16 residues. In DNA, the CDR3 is TGTGCCAGCAGCTTAGAGGACAGGGGAAAGAGGTATGGCTACACCTTC. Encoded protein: CASSLEDRGKRYGYTF.

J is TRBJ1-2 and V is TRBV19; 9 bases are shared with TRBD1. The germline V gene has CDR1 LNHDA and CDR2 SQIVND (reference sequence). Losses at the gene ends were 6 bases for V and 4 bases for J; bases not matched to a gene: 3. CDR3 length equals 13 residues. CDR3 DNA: TGTGCCAGTAGGTGGACAGGGGTCTATGGCTACACCTTC. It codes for CASRWTGVYGYTF.

The CDR3 loop reads CASSLNSAAGAGGNEKLFF. CDR3 in DNA: TGCGCCAGCAGCTTGAATTCTGCTGCAGGCGCGGGAGGAAATGAAAAACTGTTTTTT. This chain connects TRBV5-1 to TRBJ1-4; D is unresolved. Trimming took off 1 base at V and 5 bases at J, with 24 bases between the two ends. The CDR3 totals 19 residues. Germline V gene lookup returns CDR1 SGHRS and CDR2 YFSETQ.

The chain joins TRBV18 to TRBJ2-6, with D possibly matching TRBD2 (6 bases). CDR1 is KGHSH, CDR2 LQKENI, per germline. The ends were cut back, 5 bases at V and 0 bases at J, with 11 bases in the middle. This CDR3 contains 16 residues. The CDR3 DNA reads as TGTGCCAGCTCATCGGGACTGATCTCTGGGGCCAACGTCCTGACTTTC. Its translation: CASSSGLISGANVLTF.

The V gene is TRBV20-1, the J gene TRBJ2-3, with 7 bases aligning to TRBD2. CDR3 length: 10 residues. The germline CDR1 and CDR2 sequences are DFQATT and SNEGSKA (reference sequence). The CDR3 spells CSPGGDTQYF. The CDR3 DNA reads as TGCAGCCCGGGGGGAGATACGCAGTATTTT.

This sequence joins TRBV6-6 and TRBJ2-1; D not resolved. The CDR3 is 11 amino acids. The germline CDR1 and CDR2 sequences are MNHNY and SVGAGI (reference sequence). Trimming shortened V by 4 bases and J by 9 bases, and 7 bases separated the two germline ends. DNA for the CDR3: TGTGCCAGCAGTTGGAAAGGTGAGCAGTTCTTC. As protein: CASSWKGEQFF.